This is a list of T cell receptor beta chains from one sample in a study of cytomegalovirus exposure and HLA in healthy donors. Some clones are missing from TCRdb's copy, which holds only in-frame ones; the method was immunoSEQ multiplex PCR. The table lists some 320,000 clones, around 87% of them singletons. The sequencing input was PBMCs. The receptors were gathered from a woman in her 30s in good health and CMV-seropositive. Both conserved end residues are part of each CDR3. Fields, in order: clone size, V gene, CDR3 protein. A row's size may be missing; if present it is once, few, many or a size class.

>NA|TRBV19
CASSTLDQPQHF
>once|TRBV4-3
CASSQDPLTGEDGYTF
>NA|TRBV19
CASSIPIFGAQGQFF
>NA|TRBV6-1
CASREVENTEAFF
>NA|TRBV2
CASKRDGAYGYTF
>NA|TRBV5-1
CASSLLVGTYNEQFF
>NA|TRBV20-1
CSARTGGIYTF
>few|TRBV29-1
CSVGEGNNSPLHF
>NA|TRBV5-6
CASSSGTRYYNEQFF
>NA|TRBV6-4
CASSYSPSYSGNTIYF
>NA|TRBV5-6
CASSPRGMSAAGF
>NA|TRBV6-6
CASRASGGNYNEQFF
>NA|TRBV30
CAWSEQLNTEAFF
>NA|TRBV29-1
CSVRGTFYEQYF
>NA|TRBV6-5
CASRNRVNEQFF
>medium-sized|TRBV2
CASWAETVNTGELFF
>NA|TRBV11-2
CASSLDRAKETQYF
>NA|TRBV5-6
CASSDTGPYEQYF
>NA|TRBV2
CASRGTGLGEQFF
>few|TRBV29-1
CSAIQGTGELFF
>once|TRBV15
CATSRDRRVEQYF
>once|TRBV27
CASSYLLAGEQFF
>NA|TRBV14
CASSQRQAGGYTF
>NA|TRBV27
CASSRQVEGTTDTQYF
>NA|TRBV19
CASSQIAGGGGDEQFF
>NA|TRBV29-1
CSVRRDRGENTEAFF
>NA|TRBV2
CASSARDRGNSPLHF